Sequencing of this TCR beta chain was carried out in a study of somatic mutations in cytotoxic T cells in rheumatoid arthritis. Study at large: The authors flow-sorted some V beta antibody-stained T-cell populations at nearly 100% purity, including V beta1+ cells that they sequenced for TCRB. Study results and limitations: A finding that went unadjusted for multiple comparisons was the slight underrepresentation of TRBV07 in rheumatoid arthritis patients. An increase in CD8+ clonality with age was seen in rheumatoid arthritis patients but not in healthy controls.

Both CD4+ and CD8+ cells were separated through positive magnetic bead selection, and their purity was verified using flow cytometry. Points on this clone: The antigen remains unidentified.

Clones were sequenced by immunoSEQ multiplex PCR, and TCRdb holds only the in-frame ones, with some missing. Among approximately 3,300 clones, around 82% were seen once, and the ten largest hold about 14%. This CDR3 region has 15 residues. V was pared by 6 bases and J by 0 bases, with 15 bases between. Germline loops: CDR1 LNHDA, CDR2 SQIVND (reference sequence). Source material: CD8+ T cells sorted from blood. The TCR was taken from a woman aged 50 to 60 with rheumatoid arthritis. J is TRBJ2-7 and V is TRBV19, with a possible D match to TRBD2 (5 bases). The CDR3 DNA sequence: TGTGCCAGTAGCCCTTTCGGGGTTAGCTCCTACGAGCAGTACTTC. This translates into CASSPFGVSSYEQYF.